This T cell receptor beta chain emerged from a study of T cell changes during pregnancy in multiple sclerosis. Assay used: immunoSEQ multiplex PCR; TCRdb lists only in-frame clones, some missing. The sample contains 25,000 to 35,000 clones, less than 95% of which appear only once. The CDR3 covers 15 residues. Germline loops: CDR1 SGHRS, CDR2 YFSETQ. The V end lost 5 bases, the J end lost 1 base, and 16 bases lay between the germline ends. The origin of this receptor is a female donor with multiple sclerosis, enrolled in a pregnancy study. The sample was CD8+ T cells from peripheral blood mononuclear cells, taken in the second trimester of pregnancy. The chain carries TRBV5-1 and TRBJ2-7; D perhaps matches TRBD1 (5 bases). The CDR3 loop reads CASRLIPDTSYEQYF. The CDR3 DNA sequence: TGCGCCAGCAGACTGATCCCGGACACGTCCTACGAGCAGTACTTC.